This is a list of T cell receptor beta chains from one sample in a study of cytomegalovirus exposure and HLA in healthy donors. Measured with immunoSEQ multiplex PCR; TCRdb has only the in-frame clones, and not every one. Of 75,000 to 90,000 clones in the sample, about 85% were seen once. What was sequenced was PBMCs. The origin of the receptors is a man aged 40-55 years in good health and CMV-seropositive. CDR3s include the opening cysteine and the closing phenylalanine or tryptophan. Each record gives: D gene, J gene, V gene, clone size, CDR3 protein, CDR3 DNA. D genes are given only for firm matches. Only part of the rows carry a size: once, few, many, or a class if the clone is expanded.

D: NA
J: TRBJ1-3
V: TRBV13
size: NA
CDR3: CASSLTPVVRAGNTIYF
DNA: TGTGCCAGCAGCCTCACCCCCGTGGTCAGGGCAGGGAACACCATATATTTT

D: TRBD2
J: TRBJ2-3
V: TRBV9
size: few
CDR3: CASSHGTSEVDTQYF
DNA: TGTGCCAGCAGCCACGGGACTAGCGAGGTAGATACGCAGTATTTT

D: TRBD1
J: TRBJ1-1
V: TRBV2
size: NA
CDR3: CASRPDRARNTEAFF
DNA: TGTGCCAGCAGGCCGGACAGGGCTCGGAACACTGAAGCTTTCTTT

D: NA
J: TRBJ1-5
V: TRBV15
size: few
CDR3: CATSRDRPLGNQPQHF
DNA: TGTGCCACCAGCAGAGATCGTCCACTTGGCAATCAGCCCCAGCATTTT

D: TRBD1
J: TRBJ1-2
V: TRBV12-5
size: once
CDR3: CASGFSPLGDSIHGYTF
DNA: TGTGCTAGTGGTTTCTCACCTTTGGGGGACAGCATACATGGCTACACCTTC

D: TRBD2
J: TRBJ2-1
V: TRBV6-1
size: NA
CDR3: CASSEHRTSGNIEQFF
DNA: TGTGCCAGCAGTGAACACAGGACTAGCGGGAATATAGAGCAGTTCTTC

D: TRBD1
J: TRBJ2-7
V: TRBV7-9
size: NA
CDR3: CATEGGQGTREQYF
DNA: TGTGCCACGGAGGGGGGACAGGGTACTCGCGAGCAGTACTTC

D: TRBD1
J: TRBJ1-6
V: TRBV7-2
size: NA
CDR3: CARPPLGTGGSPLHF
DNA: TGTGCCAGACCACCCCTCGGGACAGGTGGTTCACCCCTCCACTTT

D: NA
J: TRBJ1-1
V: TRBV6-5
size: NA
CDR3: CASSYITGTSNTEAFF
DNA: TGTGCCAGCAGTTACATTACCGGGACATCGAACACTGAAGCTTTCTTT

D: TRBD2
J: TRBJ2-7
V: TRBV5-1
size: NA
CDR3: CASSYLSGSSYEQYF
DNA: TGCGCCAGCAGCTACCTTAGCGGGAGCTCCTACGAGCAGTACTTC